Each of the 9 T cell receptor beta chains below was sequenced from the same sample in a study of early T cells in non-severe SARS-CoV-2 infection. TCRdb reprocessed the 5' RACE reads with MiXCR, giving one entry per CDR3 protein. In the table there are 55,000 to 70,000 distinct CDR3 sequences, 10% of which are singletons. Sequencing was performed on whole blood. The receptors here all came from an adult who was a healthcare worker with PCR-confirmed SARS-CoV-2 infection or an uninfected control (not recorded which).

CDR3 sequence (DNA): TGTGCCAGCAGTTACACTCCTAGCGGAAACAAACCCTACGAGCAGTACTTC. Translated, it gives CASSYTPSGNKPYEQYF. The chain couples TRBV6-5 to TRBJ2-7; 7 nucleotides line up with TRBD2. With 2 bases clipped from V and 2 bases from J, the junction kept 12 bases outside the gene matches. CDR3 length: 17 residues. Germline V gene data show CDR1 as MNHEY and CDR2 as SVGAGI.

CDR3 region: CSASAANYGYTF. Here the CDR3 DNA reads TGCAGTGCTAGTGCAGCTAACTATGGCTACACCTTC. The V gene is TRBV20-1, the J gene TRBJ1-2; D not certain. The length of the CDR3 is 12 residues. CDR1 and CDR2 (germline): DFQATT, SNEGSKA (reference sequence). V dropped 3 bases and J dropped 0 bases, with 5 bases sitting between them.

The chain combines TRBV4-2 with TRBJ1-5; 8 positions agree with TRBD1. The germline gives CDR1 LGHNA, CDR2 YNFKEQ. The CDR3 totals 20 residues. The V gene end was trimmed by 1 base and the J gene end by 1 base; junction bases not matched to a gene: 15. This CDR3 reads CASSQVRHIGQGRSNQPQHF. The CDR3 DNA follows: TGTGCCAGCAGCCAAGTACGACATATAGGACAGGGAAGAAGCAATCAGCCCCAGCATTTT.

At least ten counts were recorded for this clonotype. V gene TRBV7-6 combines with J gene TRBJ2-1; possible D gene TRBD1, 5 bases. CDR1 and CDR2 (germline): SGHVS, FNYEAQ. This CDR3 spans 12 amino acids. With 5 bases removed from V and 9 bases from J, the gap between germline ends came to 11 bases. The CDR3 sequence: CASSLTGVEQFF. The CDR3 DNA is TGTGCCAGCAGCCTCACAGGAGTTGAGCAGTTCTTC.

The chain uses TRBV11-1 and TRBJ2-7; 10 bases match TRBD2. CDR1 SGHAT and CDR2 FQDESV come from the germline V gene (reference sequence). The V segment lost 5 bases and the J segment 0 bases; nucleotides outside the gene matches: 1. The CDR3 loop spans 14 amino acids. CDR3 bases: TGTGCCAGCAGCGGGACTAGCGTCTCCTACGAGCAGTACTTC. Its protein product is CASSGTSVSYEQYF.

V usage is TRBV6-6 and J usage is TRBJ1-5; 7 nucleotides align to TRBD1. CDR1 is MNHNY and CDR2 is SVGAGI in the germline V gene (reference sequence). The CDR3 extends over 15 amino acids. Trimming cost V 6 bases and J 9 bases; bases outside gene matches: 14. CDR3 in amino acids: CASRRDSSLITPQHF. The CDR3 DNA follows: TGTGCCAGCAGGCGGGACAGCTCGTTAATCACGCCCCAGCATTTT.

This clonotype was observed many times. The chain combines TRBV5-5 with TRBJ2-3; 7 bases are a match to TRBD2. The V gene end was trimmed by 2 bases and the J gene end by 2 bases; junction bases not matched to a gene: 2. The CDR3 runs 14 residues. The germline V gene has CDR1 SGHKS and CDR2 YYEKEE (reference sequence). This CDR3 reads CASSLAGYTDTQYF. The CDR3 coding sequence is TGTGCCAGCAGCTTAGCGGGATACACAGATACGCAGTATTTT.

This clonotype has a handful of counts. CDR3 coding DNA: TGTGCCAGCAGAGACAATAGGACAGAGACAAGCAATCAGCCCCAGCATTTT. Translation: CASRDNRTETSNQPQHF. The chain combines TRBV6-1 with TRBJ1-5, with D possibly TRBD1 on 6 matching bases. Trimming cost V 6 bases and J 1 base, with 19 bases left between them. Germline V gene data show CDR1 as MNHNS and CDR2 as SASEGT. The CDR3 runs 17 residues.

Only a few counts were recorded for this clonotype. This chain connects TRBV6-1 to TRBJ2-7; 9 nucleotides agree with TRBD2. The CDR3 extends over 13 amino acids. Germline loops: CDR1 MNHNS, CDR2 SASEGT. J was trimmed by 10 bases and V by 8 bases; bases with no gene match: 12. The CDR3 here is CASGMTSGGVQYF. In DNA, the CDR3 is TGTGCCAGCGGGATGACTAGCGGAGGAGTTCAGTACTTC.